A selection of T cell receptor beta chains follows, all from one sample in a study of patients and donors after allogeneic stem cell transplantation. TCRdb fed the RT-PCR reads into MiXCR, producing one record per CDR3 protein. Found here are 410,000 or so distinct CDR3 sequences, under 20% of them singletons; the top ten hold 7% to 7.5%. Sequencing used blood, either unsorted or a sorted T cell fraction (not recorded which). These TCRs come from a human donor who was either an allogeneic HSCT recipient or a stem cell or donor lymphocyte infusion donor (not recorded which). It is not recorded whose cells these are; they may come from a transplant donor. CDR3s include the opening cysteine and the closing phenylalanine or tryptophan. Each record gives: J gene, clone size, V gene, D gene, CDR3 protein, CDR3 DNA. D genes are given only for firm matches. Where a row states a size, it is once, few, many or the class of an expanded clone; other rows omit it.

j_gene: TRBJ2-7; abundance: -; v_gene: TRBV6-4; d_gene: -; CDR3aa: CALTGQYEQYF; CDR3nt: TGTGCTTTGACTGGGCAATACGAGCAGTACTTC
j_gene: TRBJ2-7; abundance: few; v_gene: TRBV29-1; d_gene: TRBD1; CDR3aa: CSVEGDRETYEQYF; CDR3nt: TGCAGCGTTGAAGGGGACAGGGAGACCTACGAGCAGTACTTC
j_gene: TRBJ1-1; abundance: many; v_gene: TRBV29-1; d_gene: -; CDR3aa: CSVEEGGSFF; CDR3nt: TGCAGCGTTGAGGAGGGAGGGTCTTTCTTT
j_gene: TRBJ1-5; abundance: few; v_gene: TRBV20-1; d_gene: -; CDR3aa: CSACSLRGNQPQHF; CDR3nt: TGCAGTGCTTGCTCTCTGAGGGGCAATCAGCCCCAGCATTTT
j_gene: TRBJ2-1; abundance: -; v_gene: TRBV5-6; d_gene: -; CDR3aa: CASSLVPLEDEQFF; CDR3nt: TGTGCCAGCAGCTTGGTACCCCTGGAGGATGAGCAGTTCTTC
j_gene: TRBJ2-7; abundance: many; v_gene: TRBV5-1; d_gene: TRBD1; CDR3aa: CASSLAGDSFYEQYF; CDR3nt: TGCGCCAGCAGCTTGGCTGGGGACAGCTTCTACGAGCAGTACTTC
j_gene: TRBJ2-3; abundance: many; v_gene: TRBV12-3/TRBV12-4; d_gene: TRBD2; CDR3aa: CASSLGLAGDTQYF; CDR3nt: TGTGCCAGCAGTTTAGGACTAGCGGGAGATACGCAGTATTTT
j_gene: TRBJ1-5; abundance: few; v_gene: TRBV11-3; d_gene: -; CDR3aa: CASSPNRVSQPQHF; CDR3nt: TGTGCCAGCAGCCCAAACAGGGTGTCTCAGCCCCAGCATTTT
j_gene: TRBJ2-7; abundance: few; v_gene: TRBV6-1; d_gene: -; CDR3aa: CASSRERGQNEQYF; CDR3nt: TGTGCCAGCAGCCGGGAGCGGGGACAGAACGAGCAGTACTTC
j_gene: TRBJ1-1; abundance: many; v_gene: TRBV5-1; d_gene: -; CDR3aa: CASRAQGNTEAFF; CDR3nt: TGCGCCAGCAGAGCACAGGGGAACACTGAAGCTTTCTTT
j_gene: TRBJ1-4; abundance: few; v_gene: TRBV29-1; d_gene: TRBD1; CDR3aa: CSVEGTGDEKLFF; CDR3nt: TGCAGCGTTGAGGGGACAGGGGATGAAAAACTGTTTTTT
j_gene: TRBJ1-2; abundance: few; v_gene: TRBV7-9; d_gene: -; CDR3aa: CASSLNGGTLQGYTF; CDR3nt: TGTGCCAGCAGCCTCAATGGGGGGACACTCCAGGGCTACACCTTC
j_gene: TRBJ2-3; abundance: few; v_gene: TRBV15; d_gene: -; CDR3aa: CATSRDRTANTQYF; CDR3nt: TGTGCCACCAGCAGAGATCGGACGGCTAATACGCAGTATTTT
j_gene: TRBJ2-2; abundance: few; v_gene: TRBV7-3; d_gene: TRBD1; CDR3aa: CASSLQGAAGELFF; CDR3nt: TGTGCCAGCAGCCTACAGGGGGCAGCCGGGGAGCTGTTTTTT
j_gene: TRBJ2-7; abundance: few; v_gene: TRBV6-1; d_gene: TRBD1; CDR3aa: CASRPDRVGEQYF; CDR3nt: TGTGCCAGCAGACCCGACAGGGTGGGGGAGCAGTACTTC
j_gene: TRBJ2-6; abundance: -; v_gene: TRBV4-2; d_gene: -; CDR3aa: CASSQERGRPGANVLTF; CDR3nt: TGTGCCAGCAGCCAAGAAAGGGGAAGGCCTGGGGCCAACGTCCTGACTTTC
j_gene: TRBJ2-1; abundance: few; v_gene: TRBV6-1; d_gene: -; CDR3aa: CASTSGVVNEQFF; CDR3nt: TGTGCCAGCACCTCGGGGGTGGTCAATGAGCAGTTCTTC
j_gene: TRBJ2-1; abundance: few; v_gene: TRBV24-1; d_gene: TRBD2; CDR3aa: CATSDLPSGDINEQFF; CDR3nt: TGTGCCACCAGTGATTTGCCTAGCGGAGATATCAATGAGCAGTTCTTC
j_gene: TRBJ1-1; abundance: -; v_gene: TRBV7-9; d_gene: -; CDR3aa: CASSAYKERNTEAFF; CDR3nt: TGTGCCAGCAGCGCCTATAAGGAGAGGAACACTGAAGCTTTCTTT
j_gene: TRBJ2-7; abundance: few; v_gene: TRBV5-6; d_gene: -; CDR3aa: CASSYPRGLREQYF; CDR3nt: TGTGCCAGCAGTTATCCCCGGGGCCTTCGGGAGCAGTACTTC
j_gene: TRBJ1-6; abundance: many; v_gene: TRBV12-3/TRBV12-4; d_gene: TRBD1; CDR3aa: CASTPGQGTSPLHF; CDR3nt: TGTGCCAGCACCCCGGGACAGGGGACCTCACCCCTCCACTTT
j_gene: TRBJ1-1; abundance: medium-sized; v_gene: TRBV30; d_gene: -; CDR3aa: CAWSTTGIQAFF; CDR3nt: TGTGCCTGGAGTACCACGGGCATTCAAGCTTTCTTT
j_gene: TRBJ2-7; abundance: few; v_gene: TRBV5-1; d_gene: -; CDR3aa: CASSLSGQSEQYF; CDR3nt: TGCGCCAGCAGCCTCTCAGGACAATCCGAGCAGTACTTC
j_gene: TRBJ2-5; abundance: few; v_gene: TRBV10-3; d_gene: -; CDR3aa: CAISLGHYPETQYF; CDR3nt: TGTGCCATCAGCCTGGGACATTACCCAGAGACCCAGTACTTC
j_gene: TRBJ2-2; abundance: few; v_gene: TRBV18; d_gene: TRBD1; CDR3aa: CASSSHLPGTGTGELFF; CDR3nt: TGTGCCAGCTCATCCCACCTACCCGGGACAGGGACCGGGGAGCTGTTTTTT
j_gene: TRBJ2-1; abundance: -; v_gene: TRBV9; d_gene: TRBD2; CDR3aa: CASSVSPGLASNEQFF; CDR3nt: TGTGCCAGCAGCGTGAGCCCGGGACTAGCTAGCAATGAGCAGTTCTTC
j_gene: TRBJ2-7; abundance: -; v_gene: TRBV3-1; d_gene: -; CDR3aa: CASSQEQGYEQYF; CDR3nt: TGTGCCAGCAGCCAAGAACAGGGCTACGAGCAGTACTTC
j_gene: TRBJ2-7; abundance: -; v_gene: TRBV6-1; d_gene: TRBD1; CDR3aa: CASRGQQSSYEQYF; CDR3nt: TGTGCCAGCAGGGGACAGCAATCGTCCTACGAGCAGTACTTC
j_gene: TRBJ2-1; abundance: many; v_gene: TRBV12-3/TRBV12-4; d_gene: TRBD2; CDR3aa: CASSLETSGNNEQFF; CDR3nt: TGTGCCAGCAGTTTGGAGACTAGCGGTAACAATGAGCAGTTCTTC